This T cell receptor beta chain is drawn from a study of T cell clonotyping in hematopoietic cell transplantation. Turning to the study itself: Recipients' pretransplant samples followed cytoreduction.

Profiled with immunoSEQ multiplex PCR; TCRdb holds only in-frame clones, not every one. The sample has approximately 80,000 clones; around 96% are singletons. Study-level points and caveats: No sorting was done, leaving CD4 and CD8 contributions mixed. At the given depth, recipient repertoires were over 97% de novo clonotypes. After transplant, recipient diversity fell while pathologically expanded clonotypes grew through day 180.

The CDR3 consists of 12 residues. V dropped 5 bases and J dropped 5; count of bases not matched to a gene: 5. CDR1 is GTSNPN and CDR2 is SVGIG in the germline V gene (reference sequence). Time point denoted: recipient sample about 28 days before transplant, after cytoreduction. Turning to this clone: Its antigen is currently unknown.

This chain uses TRBV30 with TRBJ1-1; 7 bases are shared with TRBD1. The material was peripheral blood mononuclear cells, obtained before stem cell transplant. The TCR was taken from a woman between 50 and 59 years old with acute myeloid leukemia. Some clones in this sample may be carry-over from other donors' samples. The CDR3 is CAWRQGFTEAFF. Here the CDR3 DNA reads TGTGCCTGGCGACAGGGTTTTACTGAAGCTTTCTTT.